Following are 13 T cell receptor beta chains from one sample sequenced in a study of T cells expressing NK-cell markers. TCRdb reprocessed the 5' RACE reads, with one entry per CDR3 protein and no DNA. Its listing shows a few hundred thousand distinct CDR3 sequences. Sequencing was done on a sample of blood T cells: a sorted CD56 or NKG2C T cell subset, CD4+ or CD8+ T cells, or bulk PBMC T cells (not recorded which). These receptors all come from a man younger than 35 in good health.

This chain connects TRBV5-1 to TRBJ1-1; the D call of TRBD1 rests on TCRdb alone, since no DNA is present to check it. This CDR3 contains 17 residues. Looked up from germline, CDR1 is SGHRS and CDR2 is YFSETQ. The CDR3 reads CASSSRTGTGLLTEAFF.

V gene TRBV20-1 combines with J gene TRBJ2-1; TCRdb picks TRBD2, but there is no DNA to check that call. The germline V gene encodes CDR1 DFQATT and CDR2 SNEGSKA (reference sequence). There are 15 residues in the CDR3. The CDR3 sequence is CSANPLAGKSVEQFF.

This chain joins TRBV27 and TRBJ2-7; TCRdb selects TRBD2, and the lack of DNA leaves this call unchecked. CDR1 and CDR2 from the germline V gene are MNHEY and SMNVEV (reference sequence). CDR3 size: 14 residues. The CDR3 protein is CASSPIPVGGEQYF.

CDR3 region: CATSRDLAGGPRITDTQYF. The J gene is TRBJ2-3, the V gene TRBV15; the D call of TRBD2 rests on TCRdb alone, since no DNA is present to check it. In germline, CDR1 is LNHNV, CDR2 YYDKDF (reference sequence). This CDR3 is 19 amino acids long.

This sequence joins TRBV4-3 and TRBJ2-7; without DNA, the TCRdb call of TRBD2 cannot be checked. Germline CDR1 reads LGHNA; CDR2 reads YSLEER. The CDR3 extends over 15 amino acids. The CDR3 reads CASSQEREATYEQYF.

V is TRBV12-3 or TRBV12-4 and J is TRBJ1-2; TCRdb reports TRBD1, a call that lacks DNA to check it against. This CDR3 comprises 15 residues. CDR3 amino acids: CASSFGGGHNYGYTF.

The chain couples TRBV11-2 to TRBJ2-1. The CDR3 spans 15 residues. CDR1 and CDR2 from the germline V gene are SGHAT and FQNNGV. The CDR3 is CATFGGYGFSDEQFF.

The chain joins TRBV7-8 to TRBJ1-5; TCRdb's D call of TRBD1 is untestable without DNA. Germline V CDR1 and CDR2: SGHVS, FQNEAQ. The CDR3 is 16 residues long. The CDR3 sequence is CASSGRQGLGNQPQHF.

V and J are TRBV6-1 and TRBJ1-6. This CDR3 contains 14 residues. CDR1 is MNHNS and CDR2 is SASEGT in the germline V gene. The CDR3 is CASAGSSYNSPLHF.

The gene calls are TRBV5-6 and TRBJ1-1. Germline V gene sequence: CDR1 SGHDT, CDR2 YYEEEE. The CDR3 is 15 residues long. The CDR3 loop is CASSLGWGDDTEAFF.

The chain's CDR3 is CASSLISSGFTYEQYF. This chain joins TRBV28 and TRBJ2-7; TCRdb's D call, TRBD2, is unchecked because there is no DNA. CDR3 length: 16 residues. Germline V CDR1 and CDR2: MDHEN, SYDVKM.

This chain links TRBV4-2 with TRBJ1-6. The CDR3 covers 14 residues. CDR1 is LGHNA, CDR2 YNFKEQ, per germline. This CDR3 reads CASSQDVARSPLHF.

The rearrangement uses TRBV18 and TRBJ2-4; as DNA is missing, the TRBD2 call by TCRdb cannot be tested. Germline V gives CDR1 KGHSH, CDR2 LQKENI. CDR3 length: 16 residues. CDR3 sequence reads: CASSPVGLAGWNIQYF.